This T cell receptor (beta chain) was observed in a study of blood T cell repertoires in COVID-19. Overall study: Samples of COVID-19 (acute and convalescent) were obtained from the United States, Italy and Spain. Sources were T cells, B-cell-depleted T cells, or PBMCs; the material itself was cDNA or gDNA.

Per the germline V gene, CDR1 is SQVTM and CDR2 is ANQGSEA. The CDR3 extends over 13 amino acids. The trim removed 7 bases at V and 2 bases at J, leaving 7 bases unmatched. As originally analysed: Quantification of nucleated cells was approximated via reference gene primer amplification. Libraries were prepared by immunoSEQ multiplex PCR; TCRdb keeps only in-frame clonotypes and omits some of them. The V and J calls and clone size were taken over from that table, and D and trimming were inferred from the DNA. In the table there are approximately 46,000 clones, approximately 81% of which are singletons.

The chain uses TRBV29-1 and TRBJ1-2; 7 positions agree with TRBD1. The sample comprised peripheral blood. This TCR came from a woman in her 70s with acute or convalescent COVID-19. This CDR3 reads CSGIDRENYGYTF. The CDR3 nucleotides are TGCAGCGGCATAGACAGGGAAAACTATGGCTACACCTTC.